The table lists the clone carrying this T cell receptor (beta chain) with a few counts. This record belongs to a study of patients and donors after allogeneic stem cell transplantation. TCRdb re-called the RT-PCR reads through MiXCR, storing one row per CDR3 protein. The table includes roughly 150,000 distinct CDR3 sequences, roughly 24% detected once. CDR1 is DFQATT, CDR2 SNEGSKA, per germline (reference sequence). Trimming cost V 6 bases and J 1 base, with 16 bases left between them. CDR3 length: 15 residues. This clonotype originated in a human donor who was either an allogeneic HSCT recipient or a stem cell or donor lymphocyte infusion donor (not recorded which). It is not recorded whose cells these are; they may come from a transplant donor. The chain uses TRBV20-1 and TRBJ1-5; maybe TRBD1 (6 bases). The sample comprised blood, either unsorted or a sorted T cell fraction (not recorded which). In DNA, the CDR3 is TGCAGTGCCGTACAGGGAATGCGGAGCAATCAGCCCCAGCATTTT. It yields the protein CSAVQGMRSNQPQHF.